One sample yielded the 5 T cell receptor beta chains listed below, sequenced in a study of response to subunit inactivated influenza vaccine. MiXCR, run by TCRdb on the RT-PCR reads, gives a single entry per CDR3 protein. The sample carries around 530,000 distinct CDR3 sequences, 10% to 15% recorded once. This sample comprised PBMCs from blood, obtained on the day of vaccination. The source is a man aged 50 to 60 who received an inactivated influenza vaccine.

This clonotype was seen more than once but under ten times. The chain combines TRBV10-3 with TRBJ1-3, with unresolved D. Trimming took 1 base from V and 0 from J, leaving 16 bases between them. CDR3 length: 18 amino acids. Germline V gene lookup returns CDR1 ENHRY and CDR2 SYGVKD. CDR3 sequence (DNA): TGTGCCATCAGTGAGTGGATTAAGAGATCCAGCTCTGGAAACACCATATATTTT. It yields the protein CAISEWIKRSSSGNTIYF.

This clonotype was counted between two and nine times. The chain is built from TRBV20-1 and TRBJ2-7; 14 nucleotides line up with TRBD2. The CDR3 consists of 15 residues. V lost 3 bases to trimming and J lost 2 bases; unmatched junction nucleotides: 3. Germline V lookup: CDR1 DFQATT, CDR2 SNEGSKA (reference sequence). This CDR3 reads CSASEGLAGAYEQYF. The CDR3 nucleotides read TGCAGTGCTAGTGAGGGACTAGCGGGGGCCTACGAGCAGTACTTC.

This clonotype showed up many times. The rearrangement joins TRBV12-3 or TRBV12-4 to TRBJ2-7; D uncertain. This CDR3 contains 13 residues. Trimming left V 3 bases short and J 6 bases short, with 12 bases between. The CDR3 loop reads CASSLFATGEQYF. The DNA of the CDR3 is TGTGCCAGCAGTTTGTTCGCTACTGGCGAGCAGTACTTC.

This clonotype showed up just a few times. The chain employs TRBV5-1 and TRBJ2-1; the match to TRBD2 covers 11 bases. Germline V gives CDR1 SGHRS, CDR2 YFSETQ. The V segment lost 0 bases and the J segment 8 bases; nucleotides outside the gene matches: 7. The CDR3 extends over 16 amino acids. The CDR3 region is CASSLALAGGLDEQFF. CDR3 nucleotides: TGCGCCAGCAGCTTGGCCTTAGCGGGGGGGCTGGATGAGCAGTTCTTC.

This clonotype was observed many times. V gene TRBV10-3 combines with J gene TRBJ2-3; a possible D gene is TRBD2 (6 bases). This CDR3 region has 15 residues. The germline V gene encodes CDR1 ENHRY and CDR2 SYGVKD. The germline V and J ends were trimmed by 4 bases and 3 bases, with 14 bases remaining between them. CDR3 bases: TGTGCCATCAGTGCGGGACGGGAGTCGACAGATACGCAGTATTTT. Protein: CAISAGRESTDTQYF.